This T cell receptor beta chain is drawn from a study of post-analysis software for immune sequencing data. Whole-study context: Clinical courses comprised relapsing-remitting, secondary progressive and progressive-relapsing multiple sclerosis.

About this clonotype: Its cognate antigen is unknown.

Unique molecular identifiers had been added to the TCR beta cDNA libraries. T cells numbering about 0.85 to 11 million yielded 500,000 to 550,000 cDNA molecules. TCRdb passed the PCR reads through MiXCR, listing each CDR3 protein once. Found here are about 560,000 distinct CDR3 sequences, roughly 45% of them singletons; the top ten hold about 1.5%. Regarding the study as a whole: Samples made in the same batch grouped tightly together by F measure. Multiple sclerosis patients had significantly lower normalized Chao1 diversity than controls.

The TCR was taken from a girl aged 5 to 17 with multiple sclerosis. The sequenced material came from blood.

The CDR3 region has the DNA TGTGCCAGCAGTTACTTCGGGTACGAGCAGTACTTC. Translation: CASSYFGYEQYF. V gene TRBV6-5 combines with J gene TRBJ2-7; no definite D call. Germline V gene sequence: CDR1 MNHEY, CDR2 SVGAGI. Between the trimmed V and J ends, which lost 1 base and 4 bases, there was a span of 5 bases. The CDR3 covers 12 residues.